The present TCR beta chain was sequenced within a study of cytomegalovirus exposure and HLA in healthy donors. Unmatched junction bases numbered 6, after V lost 1 base and J lost 8 bases. Germline values: CDR1 LNHDA, CDR2 SQIVND (reference sequence). The CDR3 consists of 15 residues. Libraries were prepared by immunoSEQ multiplex PCR; TCRdb keeps only in-frame clonotypes and omits some of them. The sample includes about 71,000 clones, less than 95% of them seen just once. This clone was seen only once. Sample: PBMCs. This clonotype was sampled from a woman aged 18-29 years in good health and CMV-seronegative. The J gene is TRBJ2-1, the V gene TRBV19; TRBD2 aligns across 9 bases. DNA of the CDR3: TGTGCCAGTAGTATAGGGGGCGGGGGGGCCTATGAGCAGTTCTTC. Residues: CASSIGGGGAYEQFF.